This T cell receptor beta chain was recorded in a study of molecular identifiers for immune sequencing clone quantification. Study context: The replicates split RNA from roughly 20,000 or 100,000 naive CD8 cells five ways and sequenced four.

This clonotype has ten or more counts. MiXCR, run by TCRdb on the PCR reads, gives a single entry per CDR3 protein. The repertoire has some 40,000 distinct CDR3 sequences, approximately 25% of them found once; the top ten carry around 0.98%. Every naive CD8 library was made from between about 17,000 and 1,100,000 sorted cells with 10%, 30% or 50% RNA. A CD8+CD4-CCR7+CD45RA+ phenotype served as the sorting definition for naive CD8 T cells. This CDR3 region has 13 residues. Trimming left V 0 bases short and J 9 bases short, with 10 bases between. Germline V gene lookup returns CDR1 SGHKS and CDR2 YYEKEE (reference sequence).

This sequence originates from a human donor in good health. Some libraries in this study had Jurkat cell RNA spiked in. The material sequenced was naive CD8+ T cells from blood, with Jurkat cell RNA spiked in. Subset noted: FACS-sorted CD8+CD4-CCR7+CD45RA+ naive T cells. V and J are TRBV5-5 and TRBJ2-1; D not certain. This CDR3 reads CASSLVSGLEQFF. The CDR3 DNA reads TGTGCCAGCAGCTTGGTTTCGGGTCTTGAGCAGTTCTTC.